This is a list of T cell receptor beta chains from one sample in a study of Ad26.COV2.S vaccination and SARS-CoV-2 variants. Profiled with immunoSEQ multiplex PCR; TCRdb holds only in-frame clones, not every one. Here the sample spans about 330,000 clones, roughly 90% being singletons. Sequenced here: peripheral blood, sampled in a trial of Ad26.COV2.S vaccine versus placebo. The origin of the receptors is a person between 18 and 65 years old who received the Ad26.COV2.S COVID-19 vaccine or a placebo. Each CDR3 is given with its conserved first and last residue. D genes are given only for firm matches. Size tells how often a clone was seen (once, few, many) or the class of an expanded clone, and some rows leave it out.

>TRBV5-1|TRBD1|-|TRBJ1-4
TGCGCCAGCAGCTTGGGCGACAGGGGCAATGAAAAACTGTTTTTT
CASSLGDRGNEKLFF
>TRBV27|-|-|TRBJ2-5
TGTGCCAGCAGCCTCACTGGAGTAGAGACCCAGTACTTC
CASSLTGVETQYF
>TRBV19|-|-|TRBJ2-3
TGTGCCAGTAGTTTCGGCTTACCGACAGATACGCAGTATTTT
CASSFGLPTDTQYF
>TRBV6-5|TRBD1|-|TRBJ1-2
TGTGCCAGCAGCTCCAGACAGGGGGCCCGGTATGGCTACACCTTC
CASSSRQGARYGYTF
>TRBV15|-|-|TRBJ1-2
TGTGCCACCAGCCGAGACCCTCGAAGCTACACCTTC
CATSRDPRSYTF
>TRBV5-6|-|-|TRBJ2-2
TGTGCCAGCAGCTTCTTGACCGGGGAGCTGTTTTTT
CASSFLTGELFF
>TRBV19|-|-|TRBJ1-2
TGTGCCAGTCTAACTTCGGACAGACTTAACTATGGCTACACCTTC
CASLTSDRLNYGYTF
>TRBV5-1|TRBD2|-|TRBJ2-1
TGCGCCAGCAGCCCCGGGACTAGCGGGGTCGGGGGGAACAATGAGCAGTTCTTC
CASSPGTSGVGGNNEQFF
>TRBV27|-|-|TRBJ2-2
TGTGCCAGCAGTTCCACGGGACACCGGTTTTTGGGGCGTGGGACCGGGGAGCTGTTTTTT
CASSSTGHRFLGRGTGELFF
>TRBV4-1|-|-|TRBJ1-3
TGCGCCAGCAGCCAACCCCTTTCCTTGAGGGACTCTGGAAACACCATATATTTT
CASSQPLSLRDSGNTIYF
>TRBV10-2|-|-|TRBJ2-7
TGCGCCAGCAGGTTGCAAGGGACGGGACTCTACGAGCAGTACTTC
CASRLQGTGLYEQYF
>TRBV6-4|TRBD1|once|TRBJ2-2
TGTGCCAGCACCTCGGGACAGACTAACACCGGGGAGCTGTTTTTT
CASTSGQTNTGELFF
>TRBV6-4|TRBD1|-|TRBJ1-2
TGTGCCAGCAGTGACCCCCCTTACGGACAGGGAAAAAACTATGGCTACACCTTC
CASSDPPYGQGKNYGYTF
>TRBV30|-|-|TRBJ2-3
TGTGCCTGGAGTGCCATAGGGAAACATTTT
CAWSAIGKHF
>TRBV4-3|-|-|TRBJ1-4
TGCGCCAGCAGCCAAGATCTATACGCTGGTAATGAAAAACTGTTTTTT
CASSQDLYAGNEKLFF
>TRBV11-2|TRBD2|-|TRBJ2-3
TGTGCCAGCAGCTTAGAGCCTAGCGGGGGTTTAGATACGCAGTATTTT
CASSLEPSGGLDTQYF
>TRBV2|TRBD1|-|TRBJ1-1
TGTGCCAGCAGTGTAGACAGGGGGAACACTGAAGCTTTCTTT
CASSVDRGNTEAFF
>TRBV30|TRBD1|-|TRBJ2-5
TGTGCCTGGAGTCGACCCGGACAGGGGGCCAAGACCCAGTACTTC
CAWSRPGQGAKTQYF
>TRBV6-2/TRBV6-3|-|-|TRBJ1-2
TGTGCCAGCAGTTACTTGGTCAATGGCGCCTACACCTTC
CASSYLVNGAYTF
>TRBV7-9|-|-|TRBJ2-5
TGTGCCAGCAGCTTAAGCCAGGCTCAAGAGACCCAGTACTTC
CASSLSQAQETQYF
>TRBV7-2|TRBD2|-|TRBJ2-1
TGTGCCAGCAGCTTAAGCGGGGACGACAATGAGCAGTTCTTC
CASSLSGDDNEQFF
>TRBV6-5|-|-|TRBJ2-3
TGTGCCAGCAGACCCCGCGGACGTAGCACAGATACGCAGTATTTT
CASRPRGRSTDTQYF
>TRBV7-9|TRBD2|once|TRBJ2-3
TGTGCCAGCAGCTCCCCCGGGACTAGCTTTGACACGCAGTATTTT
CASSSPGTSFDTQYF
>TRBV13|-|once|TRBJ1-1
TGTGCCAGCAGCTCCCGGACAGTTTTCGGCGAGGACACTGAAGCTTTCTTT
CASSSRTVFGEDTEAFF
>TRBV19|-|-|TRBJ1-1
TGTGCCAGTAGTACACGGGTCCTAGGACATACAGGAGACACTGAAGCTTTCTTT
CASSTRVLGHTGDTEAFF
>TRBV30|-|-|TRBJ1-2
TGTGCCTGGATCGATGGGGCGTCGTATGGCTACACCTTC
CAWIDGASYGYTF
>TRBV6-5|TRBD1|-|TRBJ1-2
TGTGCCAGCAATAAAGTCGCCGGCAGGGGGGTTGGCTACACCTTC
CASNKVAGRGVGYTF
>TRBV7-2|TRBD2|-|TRBJ2-5
TGTGCCAGCAGCGGAAAACTAGCGGGGGGGGACCAGTACTTC
CASSGKLAGGDQYF
>TRBV10-3|TRBD1|once|TRBJ2-1
TGTGCCATCAGCCTGACAGGGGAGGCCTACAATGAGCAGTTCTTC
CAISLTGEAYNEQFF
>TRBV27|-|-|TRBJ2-5
TGTGCCAGCAGTTTCTCGGGCTGGCGGGAGACCCAGTACTTC
CASSFSGWRETQYF
>TRBV12-3/TRBV12-4|-|-|TRBJ2-5
TGTGCCAGCAGCCAGGGTGTGGAGGAGACCCAGTACTTC
CASSQGVEETQYF
>TRBV14|TRBD2|-|TRBJ2-2
TGTGCCAGCAGCCATCAGCGGGAGGTTATCGCGGGCACCGGGGAGCTGTTTTTT
CASSHQREVIAGTGELFF
>TRBV11-2|TRBD1|few|TRBJ1-2
TGTGCCAGCAGCCCCGGAGGGGGCAGAAACTATGGCTACACCTTC
CASSPGGGRNYGYTF
>TRBV6-5|-|-|TRBJ2-7
TGTGCCAGCAGTAGCGGACCCTACGAGCAGTACTTC
CASSSGPYEQYF
>TRBV6-5|-|-|TRBJ1-1
TGTGCCAGCAGCCTAAGACAGAGTAGCACTGAAGCTTTCTTT
CASSLRQSSTEAFF
>TRBV12-3/TRBV12-4|-|-|TRBJ1-1
TGTGCCAGCAGTTTATCTTTCACTGAAGCTTTCTTT
CASSLSFTEAFF
>TRBV28|-|-|TRBJ1-5
TGTGCCAGCAGTTTAAGGTGGAATCAGCCCCAGCATTTT
CASSLRWNQPQHF
>TRBV19|-|-|TRBJ2-7
TGTGCCAGTAGGGGACGGAACTCCTACGAGCAGTACTTC
CASRGRNSYEQYF
>TRBV15|-|-|TRBJ1-3
TGTGCCACCCGACAGCCCAACTCTGGAAACACCATATATTTT
CATRQPNSGNTIYF
>TRBV3-1/TRBV3-2|-|once|TRBJ1-5
TGTGCCAGCAGCCAAGATCAACAGAGCAATCAGCCCCAGCATTTT
CASSQDQQSNQPQHF
>TRBV12-3/TRBV12-4|-|few|TRBJ1-4
TGTGCCAGCAGTTTCGATGGAAAACTGTTTTTT
CASSFDGKLFF
>TRBV13|-|-|TRBJ1-1
TGTGCCAGCAGCCGAGTGACGGGCACTGAAGCTTTCTTT
CASSRVTGTEAFF
>TRBV7-2|TRBD1|-|TRBJ1-3
TGTGCCAGCAGTCCCGGGGGGGACAGGGGCTCTGGAAACACCATATATTTT
CASSPGGDRGSGNTIYF
>TRBV19|TRBD1|-|TRBJ2-2
TGTGCCACTAGTAGACAGGGGCGCGGGGAGCTGTTTTTT
CATSRQGRGELFF
>TRBV27|TRBD1|-|TRBJ1-4
TGTGCCAGCAGTCCCTCGGGACAGGGGCTTGTGGGTAATGAAAAACTGTTTTTT
CASSPSGQGLVGNEKLFF
>TRBV7-2|-|-|TRBJ1-6
TGTGCCAGCAGCCGCGCACTTGGGGGCTCCTATAATTCACCCCTCCACTTT
CASSRALGGSYNSPLHF
>TRBV7-2|TRBD2|-|TRBJ2-5
TGTGCCAGCAGCTCAGGCCGGGCTAGCGGGGGATGGACCCAGTACTTC
CASSSGRASGGWTQYF
>TRBV18|-|-|TRBJ1-1
TGTGCCAGCTCTCCCGGGCCGGGGACTGAAGCTTTCTTT
CASSPGPGTEAFF
>TRBV3-1/TRBV3-2|TRBD1|-|TRBJ1-1
TGTGCCAGCAGCTCTCTGGGACAGGGAGCTTTCTTT
CASSSLGQGAFF
>TRBV5-4|-|-|TRBJ2-2
TGTGCCAGCAGCGACCGTCCGGACACCGGGGAGCTGTTTTTT
CASSDRPDTGELFF
>TRBV9|TRBD1|-|TRBJ1-3
TGTGCCAGCAGCGTAGAGATCGGTCGGTTCGCCGGGGGACAGACGGGAAACACCATATATTTT
CASSVEIGRFAGGQTGNTIYF
>TRBV7-6|-|once|TRBJ1-6
TGTGCCAGCAGCAAACCTGTGGGAGGGTTCAATTCACCCCTCCACTTT
CASSKPVGGFNSPLHF
>TRBV7-9|-|few|TRBJ1-4
TGTGCCCTTTCCGGGGCAACTAATGAAAAACTGTTTTTT
CALSGATNEKLFF
>TRBV6-2/TRBV6-3|TRBD1|few|TRBJ2-2
TGTGCCAGCAGCCCCGACAGGGGGCATGCCGGGGAGCTGTTTTTT
CASSPDRGHAGELFF
>TRBV6-2/TRBV6-3|TRBD2|-|TRBJ2-3
TGTGCCAGCAGTTACTCGGGGACTAGACATACGCAGTATTTT
CASSYSGTRHTQYF
>TRBV3-1/TRBV3-2|TRBD1|-|TRBJ1-2
TGTGCCAGCAGCTCCCTCGACAGGGCGATCTATGGCTACACCTTC
CASSSLDRAIYGYTF
>TRBV7-6|TRBD1|few|TRBJ2-2
TGTGCCAGCAGCTTCGACTGGACAGGCCGCAACACCGGGGAGCTGTTTTTT
CASSFDWTGRNTGELFF
>TRBV3-1/TRBV3-2|-|-|TRBJ1-4
TGTGCCAGCAGACTAACAGGGTCTAATGAAAAACTGTTTTTT
CASRLTGSNEKLFF
>TRBV7-9|-|-|TRBJ2-1
TGTGCCAGCAGCCCAGGGTGGGGTTACAATGAGCAGTTCTTC
CASSPGWGYNEQFF
>TRBV25-1|-|once|TRBJ2-5
TGTGCCAGCAGTGAGGGAGGTAAAGAGACCCAGTACTTC
CASSEGGKETQYF